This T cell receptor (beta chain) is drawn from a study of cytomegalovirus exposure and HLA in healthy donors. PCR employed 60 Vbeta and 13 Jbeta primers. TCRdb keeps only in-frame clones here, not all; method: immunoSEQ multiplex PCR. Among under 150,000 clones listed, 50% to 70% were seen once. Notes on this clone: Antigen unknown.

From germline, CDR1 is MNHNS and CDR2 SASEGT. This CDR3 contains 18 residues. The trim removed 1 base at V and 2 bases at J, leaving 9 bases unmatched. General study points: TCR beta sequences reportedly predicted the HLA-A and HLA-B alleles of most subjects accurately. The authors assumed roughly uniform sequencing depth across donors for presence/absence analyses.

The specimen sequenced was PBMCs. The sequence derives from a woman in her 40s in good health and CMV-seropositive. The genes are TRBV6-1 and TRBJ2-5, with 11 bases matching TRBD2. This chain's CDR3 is CASSEGTSGPIFQETQYF. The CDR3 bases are TGTGCCAGCAGTGAAGGGACTAGCGGGCCTATATTTCAAGAGACCCAGTACTTC.